These 20 T cell receptor beta chains came from one sample sequenced in a study of vaccination effects on CD4 cells after COVID-19 (dated by TCRdb to 2022 to 2024). These receptors are not linked to any known antigen. In the ViraFEST assay, PBMC were stimulated with viral peptide pools, and TCR sequencing was then used to find antigen-specific CD4+ T cell clonotypes based on their expansion. After approximately eleven days of culture, CD4+ T cells were isolated with the EasySep CD4+ T cell isolation kit. Negative nucleocapsid antibody results before and after vaccination confirmed that the healthy vaccine recipients had no prior SARS-CoV-2 infection. Libraries were prepared through the immunoSEQ multiplex PCR assay. This immuneACCESS table, as held by TCRdb, lists in-frame sequences with V and J called but not all clones. Of the missing ones, under half trace to an unresolved V gene in checked studies; the others have no known cause. The sample records tens of thousands of clones, 78% of which are singletons. Of the sample, about 10% is held by the ten largest clones.

This material consisted of CD4+ T cells from PBMCs cultured with SARS-CoV-2 spike peptides, taken before COVID-19 vaccination. The cell subset or site label here, explained by the study, means: SARS-CoV-2 spike overlapping peptide pool stimulation. These receptors all stem from a human donor who received a COVID-19 vaccine.

This clone was seen a few times. This sequence joins TRBV7-2 and TRBJ1-2; possible D gene TRBD1, 6 bases. Germline V CDR1 and CDR2: SGHTA, FQGNSA. Deletions cut 6 bases from V and 4 bases from J, with 12 bases between. The length of the CDR3 is 13 residues. In nucleotides, the CDR3 is TGTGCCAGCAGTGGGGCAGGGGCCTATGGCTACACCTTC. Protein: CASSGAGAYGYTF.

The rearrangement joins TRBV27 to TRBJ1-1; D not resolved. There are 12 residues in the CDR3. Germline CDR1 is MNHEY and CDR2 is SMNVEV (reference sequence). Trimming removed 2 bases from V and 7 bases from J, with 8 bases in between. This CDR3 is CASSLVGVEAFF. The CDR3 DNA follows: TGTGCCAGCAGTTTAGTCGGTGTTGAAGCTTTCTTT.

This chain uses TRBV6-5 with TRBJ2-5, with D maybe TRBD1 (6 bases). Trimming removed 4 bases from V and 5 bases from J, with 11 bases in between. This CDR3 is built from 13 residues. CDR1 is MNHEY and CDR2 is SVGAGI in the germline V gene. CDR3 nucleotides: TGTGCCAGCAGTTCCTACAGGGTTGAGACCCAGTACTTC. Protein sequence: CASSSYRVETQYF.

CDR3 sequence: CTSSQSGQAVTLHF. CDR3 nucleotides: TGCACCAGCAGCCAGAGCGGACAGGCGGTTACCCTCCACTTT. The genes are TRBV1 and TRBJ1-6; no DNA check was done on the table's D call, TRBD1. TRBV1 is reported as a pseudogene. The CDR3 covers 14 residues.

The genes are TRBV9 and TRBJ2-3, with unresolved D. V gave up 4 bases and J gave up 6 bases, with 12 bases separating them. This CDR3 contains 13 residues. Germline V gene data show CDR1 as SGDLS and CDR2 as YYNGEE. CDR3 DNA sequence: TGTGCCAGCAGCCCTAATGTTGACGATACGCAGTATTTT. Amino acids: CASSPNVDDTQYF.

The chain employs TRBV5-1 and TRBJ1-4, with 9 bases matching TRBD1. The trim removed 0 bases at V and 4 bases at J, leaving 7 bases unmatched. The CDR3 has 17 residues. CDR1 is SGHRS, CDR2 YFSETQ, per germline. In DNA form, the CDR3 reads TGCGCCAGCAGCTTGGCCGGACAGGGGTACGGTAATGAAAAACTGTTTTTT. It codes for CASSLAGQGYGNEKLFF. Variable domain in full (rest from reference TRBV5-1 and TRBJ1-4): KAGVTQTPRYLIKTRGQQVTLSCSPISGHRSVSWYQQTPGQGLQFLFEYFSETQRNKGNFPGRFSGRQFSNSRSEMNVSTLELGDSALYLCASSLAGQGYGNEKLFFGSGTQLSVL.

The chain has TRBV6-5 and TRBJ1-2; possibly TRBD1 for D (5 bases). This CDR3 region has 15 residues. V was clipped by 6 bases and J by 4 bases, with 18 bases between them. The V gene's germline CDR1 is MNHEY and CDR2 SVGAGI. The CDR3 protein is CASRRDWGYVYGYTF. Written as DNA, the CDR3 is TGTGCCAGCAGGAGGGACTGGGGGTATGTCTATGGCTACACCTTC.

The V gene is TRBV9, the J gene TRBJ1-1; 7 nucleotides line up with TRBD1. Trimming took 0 bases from V and 4 from J; bases not matched to a gene: 3. The CDR3 is 14 residues long. Germline CDR1 reads SGDLS; CDR2 reads YYNGEE. CDR3 sequence: CASSVAGGGTEAFF. In DNA form, the CDR3 reads TGTGCCAGCAGCGTAGCAGGGGGGGGCACTGAAGCTTTCTTT.

The genes are TRBV12-3 or TRBV12-4 and TRBJ1-5; possibly TRBD1 for D (5 bases). Trimming removed 4 bases from V and 5 bases from J, with 9 bases in between. The CDR3 loop spans 13 amino acids. The CDR3 nucleotides read TGTGCCAGCAGTTCCAGGGAACATCAGCCCCAGCATTTT. As protein: CASSSREHQPQHF.

The chain is built from TRBV6-1 and TRBJ1-6, with D uncertain. Per germline, CDR1 MNHNS and CDR2 SASEGT. CDR3 length equals 14 residues. The V end lost 1 base, the J end lost 3 bases, and 4 bases lay between the germline ends. CDR3 loop: CASSEDSYNSPLHF. Here the CDR3 DNA reads TGTGCCAGCAGTGAAGACAGCTATAATTCACCCCTCCACTTT.

This chain connects TRBV2 to TRBJ1-2; 8 bases agree with TRBD1. The V and J ends lost 9 bases and 2 bases, in that order; junction bases with no gene match: 2. From germline, CDR1 is SNHLY and CDR2 FYNNEI. The CDR3 has 12 residues. This CDR3 is CASDRGNYGYTF. Here the CDR3 DNA reads TGTGCCAGTGACAGGGGAAACTATGGCTACACCTTC.

The V and J genes are TRBV6-2 or TRBV6-3 and TRBJ1-5; a possible D gene is TRBD1 (6 bases). CDR1 is MNHEY and CDR2 is SVGEGT in the germline V gene. This CDR3 region has 18 residues. The ends were cut back, 2 bases at V and 2 bases at J, with 19 bases in the middle. The DNA of the CDR3 is TGTGCCAGCAGTTACCCTCGCGGGACTCACAGGGGCAATCAGCCCCAGCATTTT. Its translation: CASSYPRGTHRGNQPQHF.

CDR3 protein: CASSPAAGLNTGELFF. CDR3 DNA: TGTGCCAGCAGCCCTGCAGCGGGTCTTAACACCGGGGAGCTGTTTTTT. J is TRBJ2-2 and V is TRBV7-6; TRBD2 might be the D (6 bases). CDR1 is SGHVS, CDR2 FNYEAQ, per germline. The CDR3 covers 16 residues. The V gene lost 5 bases and the J gene lost 2 bases, with 15 bases spanning the gap. Full variable domain (missing parts from reference TRBV7-6 and TRBJ2-2): GAGVSQSPRYKVTKRGQDVALRCDPISGHVSLYWYRQALGQGPEFLTYFNYEAQQDKSGLPNDRFSAERPEGSISTLTIQRTEQRDSAMYRCASSPAAGLNTGELFFGEGSRLTVL.

A single count supports this clone. The chain has TRBV5-1 and TRBJ1-6; D uncertain. CDR3 length: 16 amino acids. Between the trimmed V and J ends, which lost 0 bases and 1 base, there was a span of 8 bases. CDR1 and CDR2 (germline): SGHRS, YFSETQ. The CDR3 loop reads CASSLGLGSYNSPLHF. CDR3 in DNA: TGCGCCAGCAGCTTGGGGTTGGGTTCCTATAATTCACCCCTCCACTTT.

J is TRBJ2-3 and V is TRBV4-3; the match to TRBD2 covers 8 bases. The CDR3 extends over 20 amino acids. Germline V gene lookup returns CDR1 LGHNA and CDR2 YSLEER. J was trimmed by 1 base and V by 0 bases; bases with no gene match: 15. This CDR3 reads CASSQEGSLAGRLGTDTQYF. The CDR3 coding sequence is TGCGCCAGCAGCCAAGAGGGTTCCCTAGCGGGCCGGCTTGGCACAGATACGCAGTATTTT.

The rearrangement links TRBV6-5 to TRBJ2-7; D is possibly TRBD2 (6 bases). V lost 6 bases and J 3 bases, leaving 18 bases between the germline ends. Germline V gene lookup returns CDR1 MNHEY and CDR2 SVGAGI. This CDR3 comprises 15 residues. The chain's CDR3 is CASSRRAGTLYEQYV. The CDR3 DNA follows: TGTGCCAGCAGCCGGCGGGCGGGGACCCTCTACGAGCAGTACGTC.

The chain combines TRBV19 with TRBJ2-5, with 8 bases lining up with TRBD2. Per germline, CDR1 LNHDA and CDR2 SQIVND (reference sequence). The CDR3 spans 14 residues. V was pared by 5 bases and J by 4 bases, with 6 bases of the junction left unmatched. The CDR3 sequence: CASSGLAVGETQYF. CDR3 DNA: TGTGCCAGTAGTGGACTAGCCGTCGGAGAGACCCAGTACTTC.

V usage is TRBV4-3 and J usage is TRBJ2-1; the match to TRBD2 covers 12 bases. This CDR3 contains 15 residues. Looked up from germline, CDR1 is LGHNA and CDR2 is YSLEER. Trimming cost V 3 bases and J 10 bases; bases outside gene matches: 7. The CDR3 spells CASSHTVTSGGEQFF. The CDR3 DNA reads as TGCGCCAGCAGCCACACGGTGACTAGCGGGGGCGAGCAGTTCTTC.

This clone occurred once. This chain uses TRBV6-1 with TRBJ2-5; D call uncertain. This CDR3 has 14 amino acids. The ends were cut back, 0 bases at V and 7 bases at J, with 12 bases in the middle. CDR1 is MNHNS, CDR2 SASEGT, per germline. Written as DNA, the CDR3 is TGTGCCAGCAGTGAAGCGCTTCATCTGGGGACCCAGTACTTC. Amino acids: CASSEALHLGTQYF.

The rearrangement links TRBV4-3 to TRBJ2-5; no clear D. The CDR3 spans 16 residues. V was trimmed by 1 base and J by 3 bases, leaving 15 bases between them. Germline CDR1 LGHNA, CDR2 YSLEER. CDR3 DNA sequence: TGCGCCAGCAGCCAAGTCTGGCACAGCGTGGAAGAGACCCAGTACTTC. Amino acid sequence: CASSQVWHSVEETQYF.